The T cell receptor beta chain described here comes from a study of CD8+CD57+ T cells in acquired aplastic anemia. As for the study in general: Sorted CD4+ and CD8+ cells yielded around 3 ug of DNA on average. Whole-study findings and limits: Patients and controls had in common twenty-nine CD8+ CDR3 sequences.

This clonotype was picked up many times. Its target is not known. Deletions cut 0 bases from V and 6 bases from J, with 12 bases between. CDR1 is SEHNR and CDR2 is FQNEAQ in the germline V gene (reference sequence). The length of the CDR3 is 15 residues. Profiles of TCR beta VDJ and CDR3 were generated from a genomic DNA template. From the reads, TCRdb called clonotypes with MiXCR, one entry per CDR3 protein. Of some 280,000 distinct CDR3 sequences in the sample, around 60% are singletons; the top ten hold 6.5% to 10%. The chain recombines TRBV7-9 with TRBJ2-1; D is perhaps TRBD1 or TRBD2 (6 bases each). Sequenced sample: sorted CD4+, CD8+, or CD8+CD57+ T cells (not recorded which) from PBMCs. The sequence was obtained from a human donor with severe aplastic anemia or a healthy control (not recorded which). This chain's CDR3 is CASSLAGGHTNEQFF. For the CDR3, the DNA is TGTGCCAGCAGCTTAGCGGGGGGCCATACCAATGAGCAGTTCTTC.